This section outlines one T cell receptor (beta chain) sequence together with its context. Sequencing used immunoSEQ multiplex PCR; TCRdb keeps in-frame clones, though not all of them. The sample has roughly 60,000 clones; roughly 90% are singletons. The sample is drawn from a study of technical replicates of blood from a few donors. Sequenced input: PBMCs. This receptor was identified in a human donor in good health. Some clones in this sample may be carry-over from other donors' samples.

The CDR3 loop reads CAWSVPGPEQFF. As DNA, the CDR3 is TGTGCCTGGAGTGTACCAGGGCCTGAGCAGTTCTTC. The chain is built from TRBV30 and TRBJ2-1, with a weak D call TRBD1 (5 bases). Per the germline V gene, CDR1 is GTSNPN and CDR2 is SVGIG (reference sequence). The CDR3 loop spans 12 amino acids. The V end lost 0 bases, the J end lost 9 bases, and 9 bases lay between the germline ends.